This T cell receptor beta chain was found in a study of tumor and adjacent non-tumor tissue in lung cancer. Background on the study: Patients comprised 12 adenocarcinoma, a couple of squamous cell carcinoma and 1 small cell lung cancer. Patients were aged about 30 to 85, nine to eleven men and 4 to 6 women, stage I to III.

This CDR3 contains 13 residues. Per germline, CDR1 MNHEY and CDR2 SVGEGT. This sample's RNA came from whole unsorted tissue. Distant lung tissue was collected more than 3 cm away from the tumor edge. Worth noting for this clonotype: One end of the junction is discordant with germline, which a read error may explain.

A modified ARM-PCR protocol with three rounds of nested PCR amplified TCRbeta. TCRdb re-called the multiplex PCR reads with MiXCR, one entry per CDR3 protein. The sample yields 90,000 to 100,000 distinct CDR3 sequences, roughly 78% seen once. The receptor's source is a man in his sixties with small cell lung cancer. The sample consisted of distant non-tumor lung tissue. The chain has TRBV6-2 or TRBV6-3 and TRBJ1-1, with D possibly being TRBD1 (6 bases). CDR3 region: CVSRLDSFIEAFF. Written as DNA, the CDR3 is TGTGTCAGCAGACTGGACAGCTTCATTGAAGCTTTCTTT.